This TCR beta chain was obtained from a study of shared clonotypes between healthy human individuals. Clones were read by immunoSEQ multiplex PCR, and TCRdb kept only the in-frame ones, dropping some. The repertoire includes 2,500,000 or so clones, around 92% of them detected once, and more than 0.35% sits in the top ten. The CDR3 is 18 residues long. V was clipped by 3 bases and J by 0 bases; unmatched bases: 12. CDR1 SGDLS and CDR2 YYNGEE come from the germline V gene. The sequenced material came from naive CD4+ T cells from PBMCs. Subset specified: CD45RA+ positively selected. This sequence originates from a man between 18 and 29 years old in good health. Some clones in this sample may be carry-over from other donors' samples. The rearrangement joins TRBV9 to TRBJ2-7, with 10 nucleotides matching TRBD1. The CDR3: CASSARAWGQGHSYEQYF. The CDR3 DNA reads TGTGCCAGCAGCGCGCGAGCCTGGGGACAGGGGCACTCCTACGAGCAGTACTTC.